This passage covers 14 T cell receptor beta chains from one sample sequenced in a study of shared clonotypes between healthy human individuals. Sequenced by immunoSEQ multiplex PCR; TCRdb stores in-frame clones only, minus some. The table lists 600,000 or so clones, about 95% of them singletons. Naive-designated CD8 cells lacked CD45RO, were positively enriched for CCR7, and omitted terminally differentiated effector memory CD45RA+ cells. Input material: naive CD8+ T cells sorted from blood. All receptors derive from a woman in her 30s in good health.

The chain combines TRBV11-2 with TRBJ2-7; D ambiguous. This CDR3 is built from 15 residues. Trimming shortened V by 3 bases and J by 3 bases, and 15 bases separated the two germline ends. Looked up from germline, CDR1 is SGHAT and CDR2 is FQNNGV. CDR3 nucleotide sequence: TGTGCCAGCAGCTTTGGAGCCGGGCTGCTCTACGAGCAGTACTTC. It specifies CASSFGAGLLYEQYF.

The genes are TRBV4-1 and TRBJ2-3, with TRBD2 identical over 9 bases. Looked up from germline, CDR1 is MGHRA and CDR2 is YSYEKL. The CDR3 has 16 residues. V lost 0 bases to trimming and J lost 3 bases; unmatched junction nucleotides: 4. In DNA, the CDR3 is TGCGCCAGCAGCCAAGATAGCGGGAGAAGTACAGATACGCAGTATTTT. Translating it yields CASSQDSGRSTDTQYF.

This chain links TRBV4-1 with TRBJ2-3; D is perhaps TRBD2 (6 bases). Germline V gene lookup returns CDR1 MGHRA and CDR2 YSYEKL. Trimming took off 2 bases at V and 4 bases at J, with 16 bases between the two ends. The CDR3 consists of 16 residues. Written as DNA, the CDR3 is TGCGCCAGCAGCCAAATGGGGATGGGGACTTCAGATACGCAGTATTTT. This translates into CASSQMGMGTSDTQYF.

The V and J genes are TRBV27 and TRBJ2-5; maybe TRBD2 (6 bases). The tail of the sequence fits TRBJ2-7 better, so the J call may be wrong. The CDR3 covers 13 residues. The V gene's germline CDR1 is MNHEY and CDR2 SMNVEV (reference sequence). The CDR3 here is CASSAGLRPEQYF. CDR3 DNA sequence: TGTGCCAGCAGTGCGGGATTAAGGCCCGAGCAGTACTTC.

J is TRBJ1-2 and V is TRBV6-5; D uncertain. The CDR3 extends over 13 amino acids. V lost 4 bases to trimming and J lost 8 bases, with 14 bases between them. Looked up from germline, CDR1 is MNHEY and CDR2 is SVGAGI. CDR3 in DNA: TGTGCCAGCAGTTTTACGGCGAATCAGGGCTACACCTTC. Protein sequence: CASSFTANQGYTF.

This clone was seen only once. This sample also contains other DNA sequences that code for the same CDR3. The chain combines TRBV28 with TRBJ2-7; no clear D. CDR3 length: 11 amino acids. Germline V CDR1 and CDR2: MDHEN, SYDVKM. Trimming stripped 5 bases from V and 3 bases from J, with 5 bases between. The CDR3 nucleotides are TGTGCCAGCAGTGTGGGCTACGAGCAGTACTTC. This encodes CASSVGYEQYF.

This sequence joins TRBV29-1 and TRBJ2-1; D is tentatively TRBD1 or TRBD2 (5 bases each). V lost 4 bases to trimming and J lost 4 bases, with 11 bases between them. The germline gives CDR1 SQVTM, CDR2 ANQGSEA. The CDR3 is 13 residues long. The CDR3 coding sequence is TGCAGCGTTGTGGCAGGGAGATACAATGAGCAGTTCTTC. It yields the protein CSVVAGRYNEQFF.

The chain carries TRBV27 and TRBJ1-1, with 9 bases identical to TRBD1. Germline assignment: CDR1 MNHEY and CDR2 SMNVEV (reference sequence). The CDR3 totals 15 residues. V gave up 6 bases and J gave up 0 bases; unmatched junction bases: 5. CDR3 residues: CASRIGTGMNTEAFF. The CDR3 coding sequence is TGTGCCAGCAGAATAGGGACAGGGATGAACACTGAAGCTTTCTTT.

The rearrangement links TRBV28 to TRBJ1-2; D is possibly TRBD1 (5 bases). The CDR3 sequence is 14 residues long. Germline V CDR1 and CDR2: MDHEN, SYDVKM. Trimming stripped 7 bases from V and 2 bases from J, with 14 bases between. CDR3 bases: TGTGCCAGCAACCTAGCGACAGAAAACTATGGCTACACCTTC. It is translated as CASNLATENYGYTF.

In this sample, this clone turned up once. CDR3 nucleotide sequence: TGTGCCTGGAGTACGGACCGGGAGCAGTACTTC. This sequence encodes CAWSTDREQYF. The chain recombines TRBV30 with TRBJ2-7; no clear D. Germline assignment: CDR1 GTSNPN and CDR2 SVGIG (reference sequence). This CDR3 has 11 residues. Trimming left V 2 bases short and J 7 bases short, with 9 bases between.

V usage is TRBV11-2 and J usage is TRBJ2-3; 10 bases agree with TRBD2. V shed 5 bases, J shed 2 bases, and the junction held 4 bases outside the gene matches. Germline CDR1 is SGHAT and CDR2 is FQNNGV. This CDR3 has 15 amino acids. The CDR3 coding sequence is TGTGCCAGCAGCACCGGGACTAGCGACACAGATACGCAGTATTTT. Its protein is CASSTGTSDTDTQYF.

This chain connects TRBV7-8 to TRBJ1-2; D not certain. Germline V gene data show CDR1 as SGHVS and CDR2 as FQNEAQ. This CDR3 spans 15 amino acids. V shed 1 base and J shed 3 bases, with 12 bases lying between them. In nucleotides, the CDR3 is TGTGCCAGCAGCTTAGTGGGCCCGGAAGACTATGGCTACACCTTC. Translation gives CASSLVGPEDYGYTF.

About this clone: Other DNA sequences in this sample translate to the same CDR3. DNA for the CDR3: TGTGCCAGCAGCTCTCAAAACTACGAGCAGTACTTC. Its protein is CASSSQNYEQYF. The J gene is TRBJ2-7, the V gene TRBV5-6, with D unresolved. V was trimmed by 3 bases and J by 3 bases, leaving 7 bases between them. CDR1 is SGHDT and CDR2 is YYEEEE in the germline V gene. The CDR3 spans 12 residues.

This sequence joins TRBV4-1 and TRBJ1-4; D uncertain. Germline V CDR1 and CDR2: MGHRA, YSYEKL. The CDR3 covers 15 residues. Trimming left V 7 bases short and J 8 bases short, with 20 bases between. The CDR3 is CASTRLVGGEEKLFF. The DNA for the CDR3 is TGCGCCAGCACCCGATTGGTGGGAGGAGAGGAAAAACTGTTTTTT.